What follows are 27 T cell receptor beta chains derived from one specimen sequenced in a study of quantifying T cell responses using KT2 cells. Across the study: TCR alpha and beta constant-region primers primed reverse transcription of RNA.

The cDNA 3' end received a ligated oligonucleotide with a UMI. First-round PCR used 4 cycles and beta primers RC1.1 and RC1.2 covering TRBC1 and TRBC2. Each CDR3 protein gets one entry after TCRdb re-called the UMI-ligation and nested PCR reads with MiXCR. The table records 50,000 to 70,000 distinct CDR3 sequences, about 12% of them present only once. The specimen sequenced was PBMCs spiked with cells of the T cell clone KT2. These TCRs come from a human donor.

The chain joins TRBV5-6 to TRBJ2-3; 10 bases map to TRBD2. This CDR3 contains 16 residues. J was trimmed by 2 bases and V by 4 bases; bases with no gene match: 7. In germline, CDR1 is SGHDT, CDR2 YYEEEE. The CDR3 is CASSESGGADTDTQYF. The CDR3 bases are TGTGCCAGCAGCGAAAGCGGGGGGGCTGACACAGATACGCAGTATTTT.

This clonotype occurred many times. This rearrangement joins TRBV4-2 to TRBJ1-6; 8 bases match TRBD1. CDR3 size: 17 residues. V shed 1 base, J shed 4 bases, and the junction held 6 bases outside the gene matches. Germline lookup yields CDR1 LGHNA and CDR2 YNFKEQ. The CDR3 DNA follows: TGTGCCAGCAGCCAAGGGGACAGGACAAAGTATAATTCACCCCTCCACTTT. Residues: CASSQGDRTKYNSPLHF.

The chain joins TRBV27 to TRBJ1-6; D might be TRBD1 (5 bases). Trimming stripped 7 bases from V and 5 bases from J, with 15 bases between. Germline V gene sequence: CDR1 MNHEY, CDR2 SMNVEV (reference sequence). The CDR3 consists of 15 residues. CDR3 nucleotides: TGTGCCAGCAAAGGGCAGGGTCGGGATAATTCACCCCTCCACTTT. As protein: CASKGQGRDNSPLHF.

V usage is TRBV6-5 and J usage is TRBJ2-2; 9 positions match TRBD1. The germline V gene encodes CDR1 MNHEY and CDR2 SVGAGI. The CDR3 sequence is 16 residues long. The V segment lost 5 bases and the J segment 3 bases; nucleotides outside the gene matches: 7. The CDR3 nucleotides read TGTGCCAGCAGTCGGGACAGGGACGGATACACCGGGGAGCTGTTTTTT. This sequence encodes CASSRDRDGYTGELFF.

A note on this clonotype: Mismatch with germline at one junction end may stem from a read error. The chain is built from TRBV20-1 and TRBJ2-2, with 11 positions matching TRBD2. There are 18 residues in the CDR3. Germline V gene sequence: CDR1 DFQATT, CDR2 SNEGSKA (reference sequence). The CDR3 here is CSARGGVAGGPKTGELFF. Here the CDR3 DNA reads TGCAGTGCTAGAGGGGGCGTAGCGGGGGGGCCGAAAACCGGGGAGCTGTTTTTT.

V usage is TRBV7-3 and J usage is TRBJ2-2, with D possibly matching TRBD2 (5 bases). Germline V gives CDR1 SGHTA, CDR2 FQGTGA. Trimming shortened V by 6 bases and J by 4 bases, and 9 bases separated the two germline ends. The CDR3 is 13 amino acids. For the CDR3, the DNA is TGTGCCAGCAGGAACGCGGGCACCGGGGAGCTGTTTTTT. Translating it yields CASRNAGTGELFF. Filled out from reference TRBV7-3 and TRBJ2-2, the complete variable domain reads GAGVSQTPSNKVTEKGKYVELRCDPISGHTALYWYRQSLGQGPEFLIYFQGTGAADDSGLPNDRFFAVRPEGSVSTLKIQRTERGDSAVYLCASRNAGTGELFFGEGSRLTVL.

This clonotype was recorded a few times. The chain recombines TRBV12-3 or TRBV12-4 with TRBJ1-2; D is unclear. The CDR3 extends over 11 amino acids. With 3 bases removed from V and 10 bases from J, the gap between germline ends came to 9 bases. The CDR3 DNA follows: TGTGCCAGCAGTTTGCTCAACGACTACACCTTC. This encodes CASSLLNDYTF.

This sequence joins TRBV5-1 and TRBJ1-1; D is ambiguous. The CDR3 loop spans 13 amino acids. V was pared by 5 bases and J by 1 base, with 9 bases between. Germline CDR1 reads SGHRS; CDR2 reads YFSETQ. The CDR3 DNA sequence: TGCGCCAGCAGACTGCAAACGAACACTGAAGCTTTCTTT. This translates into CASRLQTNTEAFF.

The rearrangement links TRBV19 to TRBJ2-1; 9 nucleotides align to TRBD1. The CDR3 totals 14 residues. Germline CDR1 is LNHDA and CDR2 is SQIVND (reference sequence). Germline trimming cut 5 bases from V and 8 bases from J; bases unmatched to any gene: 7. In nucleotides, the CDR3 is TGTGCCAGTAGTCCGGGACAGGGCCCGTATGAGCAGTTCTTC. Its translation: CASSPGQGPYEQFF.

This clonotype was observed many times. The rearrangement uses TRBV7-2 and TRBJ2-5; 8 bases agree with TRBD2. This CDR3 comprises 18 residues. The J segment lost 3 bases and the V segment lost 7 bases, leaving 19 bases of the junction unmatched. Per the germline V gene, CDR1 is SGHTA and CDR2 is FQGNSA. This CDR3 is CASTRRLSGAKGKETQYF. CDR3 nucleotides: TGTGCCAGCACCCGGAGACTTAGCGGGGCTAAGGGAAAAGAGACCCAGTACTTC.

Only one count was recorded for this clonotype. This rearrangement joins TRBV19 to TRBJ2-1; TRBD2 aligns across 8 bases. V gave up 0 bases and J gave up 4 bases; unmatched junction bases: 5. CDR1 LNHDA and CDR2 SQIVND come from the germline V gene (reference sequence). The CDR3 is 16 residues long. In DNA, the CDR3 is TGTGCCAGTAGTATAGATGGGACTAGGGGGTACAATGAGCAGTTCTTC. This translates into CASSIDGTRGYNEQFF.

The V call is TRBV4-1, the J call TRBJ2-7, with TRBD2 matching 12 bases. Germline trimming cut 0 bases from V and 3 bases from J; bases unmatched to any gene: 3. Per the germline V gene, CDR1 is MGHRA and CDR2 is YSYEKL. The CDR3 sequence is 16 residues long. The chain's CDR3 is CASSQELAGGLYEQYF. CDR3 nucleotides: TGCGCCAGCAGCCAAGAACTAGCGGGGGGACTCTACGAGCAGTACTTC.

The chain is built from TRBV7-8 and TRBJ2-1, with D perhaps assigned TRBD1 or TRBD2 (6 bases each). CDR1 is SGHVS, CDR2 FQNEAQ, per germline. The CDR3 length is 16 residues. V was trimmed by 5 bases and J by 4 bases, leaving 18 bases between them. The CDR3 sequence: CASSPRAGGRYNEQFF. CDR3 nucleotide sequence: TGTGCCAGCAGCCCCCGCGCCGGGGGCCGGTACAATGAGCAGTTCTTC. Full variable domain (missing parts from reference TRBV7-8 and TRBJ2-1): GAGVSQSPRYKVAKRGQDVALRCDPISGHVSLFWYQQALGQGPEFLTYFQNEAQLDKSGLPSDRFFAERPEGSVSTLKIQRTQQEDSAVYLCASSPRAGGRYNEQFFGPGTRLTVL.

This clonotype was seen more than once but under ten times. This sequence joins TRBV30 and TRBJ2-7; weak D call: TRBD2 (5 bases). This CDR3 spans 15 amino acids. Germline V gene data show CDR1 as GTSNPN and CDR2 as SVGIG (reference sequence). The germline V and J ends were trimmed by 0 bases and 2 bases, with 14 bases remaining between them. CDR3 coding DNA: TGTGCCTGGAGTGTAGGGCAGCCTAGCACCTACGAGCAGTACTTC. Translating it yields CAWSVGQPSTYEQYF. The entire variable domain, with the rest obtained from reference TRBV30 and TRBJ2-7, is as follows: SQTIHQWPATLVQPVGSPLSLECTVEGTSNPNLYWYRQAAGRGLQLLFYSVGIGQISSEVPQNLSASRPQDRQFILSSKKLLLSDSGFYLCAWSVGQPSTYEQYFGPGTRLTVT.

This clonotype was detected a few times. The V and J genes are TRBV10-3 and TRBJ2-1; 9 nucleotides align to TRBD1. Germline loops: CDR1 ENHRY, CDR2 SYGVKD. The CDR3 is 16 residues long. The V and J ends lost 2 bases and 7 bases, in that order; junction bases with no gene match: 9. CDR3 nucleotides: TGTGCCATCAGTGAGAGGGACAGGGAAGAAGGAAATGAGCAGTTCTTC. Its translation is CAISERDREEGNEQFF.

This rearrangement joins TRBV7-9 to TRBJ2-5; 13 nucleotides align to TRBD2. The CDR3 consists of 13 residues. CDR1 is SEHNR, CDR2 FQNEAQ, per germline (reference sequence). Trimming at V came to 10 bases and at J to 4 bases, leaving 3 bases not matched to a gene. The CDR3 nucleotides read TGTGCCACCACTAGCGGGGGGGGAGAGACCCAGTACTTC. Protein sequence: CATTSGGGETQYF.

This rearrangement joins TRBV5-5 to TRBJ2-7; 8 bases fit TRBD1. Germline V gene sequence: CDR1 SGHKS, CDR2 YYEKEE (reference sequence). The junction had 9 bases not matched to a gene; V was cut back by 5 bases and J by 2 bases. CDR3 length: 15 residues. The DNA of the CDR3 is TGTGCCAGCAGATTTGGACAGGGTGGAGCCTACGAGCAGTACTTC. Its translation is CASRFGQGGAYEQYF.

This clonotype occurred many times. The chain carries TRBV12-3 or TRBV12-4 and TRBJ1-4; weak D call: TRBD1 (6 bases). The V end was cut by 3 bases, the J end by 6 bases, with 14 bases between. The CDR3 is 15 residues long. As DNA, the CDR3 is TGTGCCAGCAGTTTGTGGGGGCGGGTCGATGAAAAACTGTTTTTT. Amino acids: CASSLWGRVDEKLFF.

Ten or more counts support this clonotype. The rearrangement links TRBV7-9 to TRBJ1-6, with a tentative D call TRBD1 (6 bases). The CDR3 sequence is 16 residues long. V lost 6 bases to trimming and J lost 0 bases, with 12 bases between them. The germline V gene encodes CDR1 SEHNR and CDR2 FQNEAQ (reference sequence). The CDR3 here is CASSTDRSSYNSPLHF. DNA of the CDR3: TGTGCCAGCAGTACCGACAGGAGCTCCTATAATTCACCCCTCCACTTT.

This clonotype turned up a few times. The V call is TRBV12-3 or TRBV12-4, the J call TRBJ1-4, with TRBD1 matching over 8 bases. V lost 5 bases, J lost 7 bases, and 6 bases stayed unmatched. The length of the CDR3 is 14 residues. The CDR3 is CASSLRQGTEKLFF. The DNA of the CDR3 is TGTGCCAGCAGTCTAAGACAGGGGACTGAAAAACTGTTTTTT.

This rearrangement joins TRBV24-1 to TRBJ2-3, with D perhaps TRBD2 (6 bases). Germline V lookup: CDR1 KGHDR, CDR2 SFDVKD. The V and J ends lost 0 bases and 6 bases respectively, with 18 bases between them. The CDR3 has 17 residues. Written as DNA, the CDR3 is TGTGCCACCAGTGATTTGGCCCTCGGAGGGCAGCCCGATACGCAGTATTTT. Its protein product is CATSDLALGGQPDTQYF.

This clonotype was seen a handful of times. This sequence joins TRBV5-1 and TRBJ2-2; 11 bases map to TRBD2. The germline CDR1 and CDR2 sequences are SGHRS and YFSETQ. V shed 3 bases and J 4 bases; nucleotides not matched to a gene: 5. CDR3 length: 16 residues. The CDR3 nucleotides read TGCGCCAGCAGCTCTACTAGCGGGGGTTCCACCGGGGAGCTGTTTTTT. Its protein product is CASSSTSGGSTGELFF.

This clonotype was counted many times. V gene TRBV5-1 combines with J gene TRBJ1-4; 7 bases are shared with TRBD1. There are 15 residues in the CDR3. Per germline, CDR1 SGHRS and CDR2 YFSETQ. V lost 4 bases and J lost 6; bases outside the gene matches: 9. This chain's CDR3 is CASSLLGQPHEKLFF. The DNA for the CDR3 is TGCGCCAGCAGCCTATTGGGACAGCCACATGAAAAACTGTTTTTT.

This clonotype was found a few times. The genes are TRBV29-1 and TRBJ1-2; D remains ambiguous. Per germline, CDR1 SQVTM and CDR2 ANQGSEA. The length of the CDR3 is 13 residues. Trimming took 3 bases from V and 7 from J, leaving 15 bases between them. CDR3 DNA sequence: TGCAGCGTTGAGGGTCCCAGAGCCCTTGGCTACACCTTC. The encoded protein is CSVEGPRALGYTF.

This clonotype was seen a handful of times. J is TRBJ1-2 and V is TRBV12-3 or TRBV12-4; 8 nucleotides line up with TRBD1. J was trimmed by 2 bases and V by 8 bases; bases with no gene match: 4. The CDR3 loop spans 13 amino acids. The CDR3 sequence is CASAQGANYGYTF. In nucleotides, the CDR3 is TGTGCCAGCGCCCAGGGGGCGAACTATGGCTACACCTTC.

The genes are TRBV18 and TRBJ1-6, with D uncertain. The CDR3 is 14 amino acids. Germline V gives CDR1 KGHSH, CDR2 LQKENI. V lost 3 bases and J 11 bases, leaving 14 bases between the germline ends. The CDR3 sequence: CASSPGGTGPPLHF. The DNA for the CDR3 is TGTGCCAGCTCACCCGGTGGCACCGGGCCACCCCTCCACTTT.

This clonotype came up a few times. The J gene is TRBJ1-1, the V gene TRBV7-9; 9 positions agree with TRBD1. This CDR3 spans 13 amino acids. With V trimmed by 4 bases and J by 3 bases, 0 bases remained unmatched. Germline V lookup: CDR1 SEHNR, CDR2 FQNEAQ (reference sequence). CDR3 residues: CASSWDRDTEAFF. The CDR3 nucleotides are TGTGCCAGCAGCTGGGACAGGGACACTGAAGCTTTCTTT.